The 20 T cell receptor beta chains listed next were all sequenced from one sample in a study of human T cells and chemical hapten exposure. The time point: patch test 2, 6 weeks after DPC sensitization. Treatment denoted: therapeutic diphenylcyclopropenone sensitization with weekly scalp DPC. Via MiXCR, TCRdb re-called the RACE reads, giving one row per CDR3 protein. The data hold about 380,000 distinct CDR3 sequences, with about 6% observed a single time. The sample was whole blood, taken in connection with sensitization to the hapten diphenylcyclopropenone (DPC). These receptors were taken from a young woman with alopecia areata. Some clones in this sample may be carry-over from other donors' samples.

This clonotype has a count of ten or more. The chain carries TRBV29-1 and TRBJ2-6; D is unresolved. The germline gives CDR1 SQVTM, CDR2 ANQGSEA. CDR3 length: 14 amino acids. The ends were cut back, 3 bases at V and 0 bases at J, with 6 bases in the middle. CDR3 nucleotides: TGCAGCGTTGAGGTCCCCTCTGGGGCCAACGTCCTGACTTTC. Translation: CSVEVPSGANVLTF.

The sample holds many counts of this clonotype. The chain recombines TRBV4-1 with TRBJ1-4; D call uncertain. Germline CDR1 is MGHRA and CDR2 is YSYEKL. The CDR3 covers 16 residues. With 4 bases removed from V and 0 bases from J, the gap between germline ends came to 12 bases. The CDR3 loop reads CASSRYSGTTNEKLFF. The CDR3 coding sequence is TGCGCCAGCAGCCGATATTCCGGCACAACTAATGAAAAACTGTTTTTT.

This clonotype was seen a handful of times. This chain joins TRBV12-5 and TRBJ2-3; 8 bases are shared with TRBD1. V was pared by 4 bases and J by 4 bases, with 13 bases of the junction left unmatched. The germline V gene has CDR1 LGHNT and CDR2 FRNRAP. The CDR3 contains 17 residues. The CDR3 nucleotides read TGTGCTAGTGGTTGGGTTATGACAGGGGAGAGAGCAGATACGCAGTATTTT. Translation gives CASGWVMTGERADTQYF.

The chain couples TRBV6-5 to TRBJ2-2, with D possibly matching TRBD1 (6 bases). The CDR3 loop spans 15 amino acids. Germline values: CDR1 MNHEY, CDR2 SVGAGI. V gave up 7 bases and J gave up 5 bases, with 17 bases separating them. The CDR3 loop reads CASTYLPRGTGELFF. The CDR3 DNA reads as TGTGCCAGCACCTATCTCCCAAGGGGGACCGGGGAGCTGTTTTTT.

In its sample, this clonotype was seen many times. The V call is TRBV10-3, the J call TRBJ1-2; D is ambiguous. CDR1 ENHRY and CDR2 SYGVKD come from the germline V gene. V lost 4 bases, J lost 2 bases, and 14 bases lay in between. CDR3 length equals 15 residues. The CDR3 DNA follows: TGTGCCATCAGTGGAGGACCGACGGGGAACTATGGCTACACCTTC. Protein: CAISGGPTGNYGYTF.

Ten or more counts support this clonotype. This sequence joins TRBV7-2 and TRBJ1-4, with 7 bases that match TRBD1. The CDR3 has 15 amino acids. V dropped 4 bases and J dropped 2; count of bases not matched to a gene: 4. Germline V CDR1 and CDR2: SGHTA, FQGNSA. The CDR3 DNA reads as TGTGCCAGCAGCTACACAGGGGTCACTAATGAAAAACTGTTTTTT. This gives the protein CASSYTGVTNEKLFF.

In DNA, the CDR3 is TGCAGTGCTAGAGACGAGACATCTAGCACAGATACGCAGTATTTT. Translation gives CSARDETSSTDTQYF. The rearrangement joins TRBV20-1 to TRBJ2-3; the D is unclear. CDR1 is DFQATT and CDR2 is SNEGSKA in the germline V gene (reference sequence). Trimming took off 0 bases at V and 0 bases at J, with 10 bases between the two ends. The length of the CDR3 is 15 residues.

V is TRBV7-2 and J is TRBJ2-1; D ambiguous. V was trimmed by 4 bases and J by 6 bases, leaving 13 bases between them. Germline-derived CDR1 and CDR2 are SGHTA and FQGNSA. The CDR3 is 14 amino acids. The CDR3 DNA reads TGTGCCAGCAGCTCAGACGCGGTGGGCAATGAGCAGTTCTTC. It codes for CASSSDAVGNEQFF.

At least ten counts were recorded for this clonotype. V gene TRBV7-8 combines with J gene TRBJ1-1; D not resolved. CDR1 and CDR2 (germline): SGHVS, FQNEAQ. Deletions cut 5 bases from V and 6 bases from J, with 19 bases between. The CDR3 is 15 residues long. As DNA, the CDR3 is TGTGCCAGCAGCGAGAAGACACACTTGGACGCTGAAGCTTTCTTT. Protein product: CASSEKTHLDAEAFF.

V usage is TRBV4-3 and J usage is TRBJ2-1; D uncertain. The V gene lost 0 bases and the J gene lost 0 bases, with 12 bases spanning the gap. CDR1 LGHNA and CDR2 YSLEER come from the germline V gene. The CDR3 spans 17 residues. The CDR3: CASSQDRAGRSYNEQFF. The DNA of the CDR3 is TGCGCCAGCAGCCAAGATCGGGCAGGCCGCTCCTACAATGAGCAGTTCTTC.

The genes are TRBV5-4 and TRBJ1-1, with 8 bases identical to TRBD1. Germline lookup yields CDR1 SGHNT and CDR2 YYREEE (reference sequence). The CDR3 has 13 amino acids. The V gene end was trimmed by 6 bases and the J gene end by 6 bases; junction bases not matched to a gene: 7. This CDR3 reads CASTPDRVSEAFF. The CDR3 bases are TGTGCCAGCACCCCGGACAGGGTTTCTGAAGCTTTCTTT.

This clonotype was observed a handful of times. V is TRBV7-3 and J is TRBJ1-1, with D tentatively TRBD1 (5 bases). Per germline, CDR1 SGHTA and CDR2 FQGTGA. The CDR3 runs to 15 residues. V was clipped by 2 bases and J by 2 bases, with 12 bases between them. The CDR3 DNA is TGTGCCAGCAGCTTAGGCCGACAGAGTAACACTGAAGCTTTCTTT. Its translation is CASSLGRQSNTEAFF.

The chain employs TRBV20-1 and TRBJ2-7; 9 positions match TRBD1. Germline assignment: CDR1 DFQATT and CDR2 SNEGSKA (reference sequence). The length of the CDR3 is 11 residues. Unmatched junction bases numbered 6, after V lost 8 bases and J lost 7 bases. The CDR3 bases are TGCAGTCCGGGACAGGGTAATGAGCAGTACTTC. Residues: CSPGQGNEQYF.

This clonotype was counted at least ten times. The rearrangement links TRBV10-3 to TRBJ2-1, with TRBD1 matching 7 bases. CDR3 length: 15 amino acids. Trimming removed 5 bases from V and 0 bases from J; junction bases left unmatched: 4. Per the germline V gene, CDR1 is ENHRY and CDR2 is SYGVKD. The CDR3 spells CAISTGTDSYNEQFF. The CDR3 DNA follows: TGTGCCATCAGTACCGGGACAGACTCCTACAATGAGCAGTTCTTC.

This clonotype was seen a handful of times. This chain connects TRBV6-5 to TRBJ1-3, with a weak D call TRBD1 (6 bases). This CDR3 region has 17 residues. Trimming stripped 5 bases from V and 1 base from J, with 18 bases between. Per germline, CDR1 MNHEY and CDR2 SVGAGI. Here the CDR3 DNA reads TGTGCCAGCAGTAGGGGGGGCAGGGGCGATTCTGGAAACACCATATATTTT. Its translation is CASSRGGRGDSGNTIYF.

This clonotype was recorded at least ten times. The V call is TRBV12-3 or TRBV12-4, the J call TRBJ2-7, with TRBD1 matching 8 bases. The length of the CDR3 is 14 residues. J gave up 2 bases and V 5 bases, and 5 bases lay outside the gene matches. CDR3 sequence (DNA): TGTGCCAGCAGTCGGACAGGGAGCACCTACGAGCAGTACTTC. This codes for CASSRTGSTYEQYF.

The chain has TRBV6-2 or TRBV6-3 and TRBJ2-7; 9 nucleotides match TRBD1. This CDR3 has 15 amino acids. The J segment lost 2 bases and the V segment lost 6 bases, leaving 8 bases of the junction unmatched. Germline loops: CDR1 MNHEY, CDR2 SVGEGT. In DNA form, the CDR3 reads TGTGCCAGCAGCCCGGGGACAGGGAAGACCTACGAGCAGTACTTC. Translation gives CASSPGTGKTYEQYF.

The gene calls are TRBV9 and TRBJ2-5; a weak D match, TRBD2 (6 bases). Per the germline V gene, CDR1 is SGDLS and CDR2 is YYNGEE. CDR3 length: 14 residues. V lost 2 bases to trimming and J lost 5 bases, with 13 bases between them. In DNA, the CDR3 is TGTGCCAGCAGCGTCCGTAGCGGAGGGGAGACCCAGTACTTC. Its translation is CASSVRSGGETQYF. Complete variable domain (other parts from reference TRBV9 and TRBJ2-5): DSGVTQTPKHLITATGQRVTLRCSPRSGDLSVYWYQQSLDQGLQFLIQYYNGEERAKGNILERFSAQQFPDLHSELNLSSLELGDSALYFCASSVRSGGETQYFGPGTRLLVL.

This clonotype occurred a few times. V and J are TRBV6-2 or TRBV6-3 and TRBJ2-3; D is perhaps TRBD1 or TRBD2 (5 bases each). This CDR3 is built from 17 residues. The V end lost 2 bases, the J end lost 0 bases, and 15 bases lay between the germline ends. The V gene's germline CDR1 is MNHEY and CDR2 SVGEGT. For the CDR3, the DNA is TGTGCCAGCAGTTACCCGAATGCCGGGGACAGCACAGATACGCAGTATTTT. Its translation: CASSYPNAGDSTDTQYF.

As concerns this clonotype: The junction shows a germline mismatch at one end, possibly a read error. The chain couples TRBV6-1 to TRBJ2-1, with no clear D. CDR1 and CDR2 from the germline V gene are MNHNS and SASEGT. There are 14 residues in the CDR3. CDR3 sequence: CAISETAGKDEQFF. Here the CDR3 DNA reads TGTGCCATCAGTGAAACGGCAGGCAAGGATGAGCAGTTCTTC.